This T cell receptor beta chain comes out of a study of T-cell memory formation after mild COVID-19. This clonotype has a handful of counts. Antigen specificity is unknown. Points from the study as a whole: Contracting CD8+ clones were enriched in EMRA, CD4+ mainly in CM and EM. There were some responding clones in pre-infection memory, which suggested that cross-reactive memory had joined. Clones shrinking from day 15 to 85 showed even CD4/CD8 mixes; later expanders tilted CD4+.

cDNA libraries for TCR alpha and TCR beta, carrying sample barcodes and UMIs, came from 5'RACE with constant-segment primers. MiXCR, applied by TCRdb to the 5' RACE reads, yields one record per CDR3 protein. The sample shows 90,000 to 120,000 distinct CDR3 sequences, 15% to 20% of them seen only once. This sequence was found in a man in his late teens or twenties who had mild COVID-19 (a few samples of this study predate the infection). Cell type and time point are not known. Specimen: PBMCs or a T cell subset sorted from them (not recorded which).

This CDR3 reads CSASPDRTDTQYF. The CDR3 nucleotides are TGCAGTGCTAGTCCCGACCGGACAGATACGCAGTATTTT. The gene calls are TRBV20-1 and TRBJ2-3; no clear D. The CDR3 is 13 residues long. Trimming stripped 3 bases from V and 3 bases from J, with 10 bases between. The germline gives CDR1 DFQATT, CDR2 SNEGSKA (reference sequence).